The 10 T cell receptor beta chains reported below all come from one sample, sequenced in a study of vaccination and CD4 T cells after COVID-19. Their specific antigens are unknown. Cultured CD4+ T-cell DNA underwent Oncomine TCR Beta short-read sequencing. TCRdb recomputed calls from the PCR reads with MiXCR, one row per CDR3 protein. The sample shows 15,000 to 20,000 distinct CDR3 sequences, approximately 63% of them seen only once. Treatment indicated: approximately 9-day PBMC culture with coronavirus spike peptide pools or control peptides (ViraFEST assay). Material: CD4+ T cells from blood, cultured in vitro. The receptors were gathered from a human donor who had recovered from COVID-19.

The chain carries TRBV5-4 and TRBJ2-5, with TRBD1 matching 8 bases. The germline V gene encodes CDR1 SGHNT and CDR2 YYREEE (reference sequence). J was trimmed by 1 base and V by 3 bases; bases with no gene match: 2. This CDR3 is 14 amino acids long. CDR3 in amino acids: CASSSGTGQETQYF. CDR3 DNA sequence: TGTGCCAGCAGCTCCGGGACAGGCCAAGAGACCCAGTACTTC. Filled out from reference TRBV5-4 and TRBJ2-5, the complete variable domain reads ETGVTQSPTHLIKTRGQQVTLRCSSQSGHNTVSWYQQALGQGPQFIFQYYREEENGRGNFPPRFSGLQFPNYSSELNVNALELDDSALYLCASSSGTGQETQYFGPGTRLLVL.

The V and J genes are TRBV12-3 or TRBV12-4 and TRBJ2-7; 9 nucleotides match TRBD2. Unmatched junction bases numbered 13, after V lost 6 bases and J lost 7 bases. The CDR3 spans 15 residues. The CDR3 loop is CASSLTSGHPGEQYF. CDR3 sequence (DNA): TGTGCCAGCAGCCTTACTAGCGGGCATCCAGGGGAGCAGTACTTC.

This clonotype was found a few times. The CDR3 DNA reads TGCAGTGCTACGCGAGGACAGCTCGGCTCCTATGGCTACACCTTC. It codes for CSATRGQLGSYGYTF. The V call is TRBV20-1, the J call TRBJ1-2, with D possibly being TRBD1 (6 bases). Deletions cut 4 bases from V and 4 bases from J, with 19 bases between. CDR3 length: 15 amino acids. In germline, CDR1 is DFQATT, CDR2 SNEGSKA (reference sequence).

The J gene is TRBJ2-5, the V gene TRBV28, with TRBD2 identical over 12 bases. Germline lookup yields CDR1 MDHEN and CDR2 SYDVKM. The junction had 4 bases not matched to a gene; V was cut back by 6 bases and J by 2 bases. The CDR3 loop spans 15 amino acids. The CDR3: CASSPGLAGQETQYF. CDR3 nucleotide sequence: TGTGCCAGCAGCCCTGGACTAGCGGGGCAAGAGACCCAGTACTTC.

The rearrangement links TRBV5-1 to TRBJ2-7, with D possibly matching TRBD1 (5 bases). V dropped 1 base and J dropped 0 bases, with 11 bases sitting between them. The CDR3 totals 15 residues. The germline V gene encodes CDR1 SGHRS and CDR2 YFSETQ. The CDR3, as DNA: TGCGCCAGCAGCTTGACAGGTGATAGCTCCTACGAGCAGTACTTC. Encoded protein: CASSLTGDSSYEQYF.

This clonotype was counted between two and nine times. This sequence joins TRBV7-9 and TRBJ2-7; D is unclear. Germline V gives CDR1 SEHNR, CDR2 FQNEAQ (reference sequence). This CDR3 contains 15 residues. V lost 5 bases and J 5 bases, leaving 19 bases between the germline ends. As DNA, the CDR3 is TGTGCCAGCAGCGCCTACCTTCCCTCGTGGAACGAGCAGTACTTC. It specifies CASSAYLPSWNEQYF. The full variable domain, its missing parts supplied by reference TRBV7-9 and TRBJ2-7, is DTGVSQNPRHKITKRGQNVTFRCDPISEHNRLYWYRQTLGQGPEFLTYFQNEAQLEKSRLLSDRFSAERPKGSFSTLEIQRTEQGDSAMYLCASSAYLPSWNEQYFGPGTRLTVT.

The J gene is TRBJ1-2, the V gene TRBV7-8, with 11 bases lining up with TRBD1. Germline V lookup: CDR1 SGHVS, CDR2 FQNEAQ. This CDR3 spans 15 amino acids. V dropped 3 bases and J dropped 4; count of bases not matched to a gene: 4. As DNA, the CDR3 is TGTGCCAGCAGCTTCGGGACAGGGGGACCCTATGGCTACACCTTC. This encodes CASSFGTGGPYGYTF.

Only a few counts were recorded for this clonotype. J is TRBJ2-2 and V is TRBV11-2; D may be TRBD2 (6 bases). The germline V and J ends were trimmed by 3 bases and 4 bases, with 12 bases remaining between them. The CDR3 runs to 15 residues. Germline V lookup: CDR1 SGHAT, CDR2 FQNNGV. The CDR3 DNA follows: TGTGCCAGCAGCTTTGGGGCTAGCGCCACCGGGGAGCTGTTTTTT. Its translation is CASSFGASATGELFF.

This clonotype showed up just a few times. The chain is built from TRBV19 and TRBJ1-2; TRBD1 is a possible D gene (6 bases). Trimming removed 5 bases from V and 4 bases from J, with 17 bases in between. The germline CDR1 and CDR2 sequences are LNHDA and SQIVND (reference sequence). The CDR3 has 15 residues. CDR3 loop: CASSVRDTGVYGYTF. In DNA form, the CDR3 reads TGTGCCAGTAGTGTCCGGGACACCGGAGTCTATGGCTACACCTTC. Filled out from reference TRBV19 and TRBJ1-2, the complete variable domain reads DGGITQSPKYLFRKEGQNVTLSCEQNLNHDAMYWYRQDPGQGLRLIYYSQIVNDFQKGDIAEGYSVSREKKESFPLTVTSAQKNPTAFYLCASSVRDTGVYGYTFGSGTRLTVV.

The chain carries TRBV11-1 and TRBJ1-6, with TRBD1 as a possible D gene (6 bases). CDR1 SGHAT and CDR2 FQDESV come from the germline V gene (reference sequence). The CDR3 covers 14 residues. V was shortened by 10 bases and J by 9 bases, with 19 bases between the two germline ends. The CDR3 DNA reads TGTGCCACCGTGGCCCACAGGGTGAGTTCACCCCTCCACTTT. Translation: CATVAHRVSSPLHF. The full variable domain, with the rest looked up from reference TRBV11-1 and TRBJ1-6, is EAEVAQSPRYKITEKSQAVAFWCDPISGHATLYWYRQILGQGPELLVQFQDESVVDDSQLPKDRFSAERLKGVDSTLKIQPAELGDSAMYLCATVAHRVSSPLHFGNGTRLTVT.